The text below deals with one T cell receptor (beta chain). The antigen is unknown. The sample is drawn from a study of OX40 agonist ivuxolimab in advanced cancers. Study overall: Under the entry rules, prior anti-PD-1, anti-PD-L1 or anti-CTLA-4 therapy was allowed, and roughly 43% had some.

Regarding the study as a whole: In the 0.1 to 3.0 mg/kg range, CD4+ and CD8+ blood T cells had expanded clonally by week 6.

Produced via immunoSEQ multiplex PCR; TCRdb's table is partial and in-frame only. The sample gives tens of thousands of clones, about 89% of which show up once; roughly 5% is in the top ten. Germline V gives CDR1 MNHEY, CDR2 SVGAGI. Between the trimmed V and J ends, which lost 2 bases and 2 bases, there was a span of 16 bases. The CDR3 sequence is 16 residues long. The source material was CD4+ or CD8+ T cells sorted from blood, sampled in a trial of the OX40 agonist ivuxolimab. J is TRBJ2-7 and V is TRBV6-5, with D possibly being TRBD2 (7 bases). The TCR originated in an adult with an advanced solid tumor such as melanoma, head and neck, liver or kidney cancer. As DNA, the CDR3 is TGTGCCAGCAGTTACATGCCCGGGGGGCTACCCTACGAGCAGTACTTC. Its translation is CASSYMPGGLPYEQYF.